This T cell receptor (beta chain) came from a study of cytomegalovirus exposure and HLA in healthy donors. The CDR3 length is 16 residues. The primer mix had 60 Vbeta and 13 Jbeta primers. Profiling relied on immunoSEQ multiplex PCR, and the TCRdb table lists in-frame clones only, not all of them. The sample includes 90,000 to 150,000 clones, over 70% of them seen just once. V is TRBV21-1 and J is TRBJ2-3; the table assigns TRBD2, which was not confirmed against the DNA. TRBV21-1 is flagged as a pseudogene. The clonotype originates from a woman in her forties in good health and CMV-seronegative. What was sequenced was PBMCs. CDR3 loop: CASPNLLADFTDTQYF. The CDR3 bases are TGTGCCAGCCCCAACCTACTAGCGGACTTCACAGATACGCAGTATTTT.